Presented here are 13 T cell receptor beta chains from one specimen sequenced in a study of OX40 agonist ivuxolimab in advanced cancers. TCRdb keeps only in-frame clones here, not all; method: immunoSEQ multiplex PCR. The sample has about 72,000 clones; nearly 90% are singletons. The sample here was CD4+ or CD8+ T cells sorted from blood, taken in a trial of the OX40 agonist ivuxolimab. These receptor sequences come from an adult with an advanced solid tumor such as melanoma, head and neck, liver or kidney cancer.

The V gene is TRBV4-2, the J gene TRBJ1-2; no firm D call. V was cut by 0 bases and J by 5 bases, with 13 bases left in between. CDR1 and CDR2 (germline): LGHNA, YNFKEQ. The CDR3 is 15 amino acids. DNA for the CDR3: TGTGCCAGCAGCCAAGATCCCGGGGAGAGTTATGGCTACACCTTC. This translates into CASSQDPGESYGYTF.

This clone was detected only once. The gene calls are TRBV11-2 and TRBJ1-2; no clear D gene. The germline gives CDR1 SGHAT, CDR2 FQNNGV. CDR3 length: 13 residues. V was trimmed by 7 bases and J by 5 bases, leaving 14 bases between them. CDR3 region: CASKGVSEYGYTF. The CDR3 DNA sequence: TGTGCCAGCAAAGGAGTCTCCGAGTATGGCTACACCTTC.

V and J are TRBV6-1 and TRBJ2-5, with TRBD2 identical over 9 bases. Germline CDR1 reads MNHNS; CDR2 reads SASEGT. The J segment lost 5 bases and the V segment lost 6 bases, leaving 10 bases of the junction unmatched. This CDR3 contains 15 residues. The CDR3 sequence: CASRGTAGGLETQYF. CDR3 bases: TGTGCCAGCAGGGGAACAGCGGGGGGATTGGAGACCCAGTACTTC.

The CDR3 DNA reads TGTGCCAGCAGCCACGGCTCTGGGGCCAACGTCCTGACTTTC. Its translation: CASSHGSGANVLTF. This chain connects TRBV28 to TRBJ2-6; D remains unclear. Germline CDR1 and CDR2: MDHEN and SYDVKM. This CDR3 has 14 amino acids. With 6 bases removed from V and 0 bases from J, the gap between germline ends came to 6 bases.

This chain joins TRBV19 and TRBJ2-3; D is perhaps TRBD2 (5 bases). Per germline, CDR1 LNHDA and CDR2 SQIVND (reference sequence). V shed 3 bases and J shed 6 bases, with 13 bases lying between them. The CDR3 is 14 amino acids. CDR3 sequence (DNA): TGTGCCAGTAGTATCCGGACTGTGGAGGATACGCAGTATTTT. Residues: CASSIRTVEDTQYF.

The chain has TRBV15 and TRBJ1-4; no clear D gene. V was clipped by 6 bases and J by 8 bases, with 19 bases between them. Germline V lookup: CDR1 LNHNV, CDR2 YYDKDF (reference sequence). CDR3 length: 15 amino acids. The CDR3 coding sequence is TGTGCCACCAGAACCGAGGAAGGGTCGGGGGAAAAACTGTTTTTT. This codes for CATRTEEGSGEKLFF.

This clone has a handful of counts. The chain has TRBV2 and TRBJ1-5; D possibly corresponds to TRBD1 (5 bases). The CDR3 loop spans 15 amino acids. V lost 6 bases and J lost 0, with 12 bases in between. From germline, CDR1 is SNHLY and CDR2 FYNNEI. For the CDR3, the DNA is TGTGCCAGCAGAAGGGACTTAGATAGCAATCAGCCCCAGCATTTT. It yields the protein CASRRDLDSNQPQHF.

V and J are TRBV6-1 and TRBJ1-4; 7 bases fit TRBD1. This CDR3 is built from 13 residues. The trim removed 11 bases at V and 5 bases at J, leaving 8 bases unmatched. Germline CDR1 is MNHNS and CDR2 is SASEGT. As DNA, the CDR3 is TGTGCCGGCAAGACAGGGATAAATGAAAAACTGTTTTTT. Translating it yields CAGKTGINEKLFF.

The V call is TRBV11-2, the J call TRBJ2-3; 8 positions agree with TRBD2. In germline, CDR1 is SGHAT, CDR2 FQNNGV. Unmatched junction bases numbered 6, after V lost 3 bases and J lost 4 bases. The CDR3 consists of 15 residues. For the CDR3, the DNA is TGTGCCAGCAGCTTGAACAGCGGGGGCGCAGATACGCAGTATTTT. Translation: CASSLNSGGADTQYF.

The chain employs TRBV2 and TRBJ1-5; tentative D call: TRBD1 (5 bases). The ends were cut back, 7 bases at V and 0 bases at J, with 16 bases in the middle. CDR1 is SNHLY, CDR2 FYNNEI, per germline. This CDR3 is 16 amino acids long. The CDR3: CASTLRVRDSNQPQHF. CDR3 bases: TGTGCCAGCACCCTCAGGGTACGGGATAGCAATCAGCCCCAGCATTTT. Based on the CDR3 plus reference TRBV2 and TRBJ1-5, the full variable domain is EPEVTQTPSHQVTQMGQEVILRCVPISNHLYFYWYRQILGQKVEFLVSFYNNEISEKSEIFDDQFSVERPDGSNFTLKIRSTKLEDSAMYFCASTLRVRDSNQPQHFGDGTRLSIL.

CDR3 nucleotides: TGTGCCTCCGGGGGGCGGATCGATGAGCAGTTCTTC. Protein sequence: CASGGRIDEQFF. V is TRBV10-3 and J is TRBJ2-1, with a tentative D call TRBD2 (7 bases). The CDR3 is made up of 12 amino acids. Trimming took 11 bases from V and 8 from J, leaving 16 bases between them. Germline CDR1 is ENHRY and CDR2 is SYGVKD.

This clone has only one observation. The CDR3 DNA sequence: TGTGCCAGCAGTCCCAGGGGGTCCCACTACGAGCAGTACTTC. Its translation: CASSPRGSHYEQYF. The gene calls are TRBV6-5 and TRBJ2-7, with 7 bases lining up with TRBD1. From germline, CDR1 is MNHEY and CDR2 SVGAGI. After removal of 5 bases from V and 3 bases from J, the junction contained 7 bases not matched to a gene. This CDR3 has 14 residues.

This chain links TRBV4-1 with TRBJ1-2, with 8 bases identical to TRBD1. The CDR3 runs 14 residues. Germline trimming cut 3 bases from V and 7 bases from J; bases unmatched to any gene: 7. Per the germline V gene, CDR1 is MGHRA and CDR2 is YSYEKL. CDR3 region: CASSQARTGIGYTF. CDR3 in DNA: TGCGCCAGCAGCCAGGCCCGGACAGGGATTGGCTACACCTTC.